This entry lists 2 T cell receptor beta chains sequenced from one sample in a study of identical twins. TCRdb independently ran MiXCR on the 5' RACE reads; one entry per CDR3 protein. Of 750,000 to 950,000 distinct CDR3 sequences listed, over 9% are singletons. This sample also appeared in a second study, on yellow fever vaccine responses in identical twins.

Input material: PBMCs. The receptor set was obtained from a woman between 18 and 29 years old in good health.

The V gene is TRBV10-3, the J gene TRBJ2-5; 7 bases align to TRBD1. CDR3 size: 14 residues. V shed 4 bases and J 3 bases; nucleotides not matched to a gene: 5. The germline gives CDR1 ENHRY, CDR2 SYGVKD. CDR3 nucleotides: TGTGCCATCAGTGGGGGACAGAGCAAAGAGACCCAGTACTTC. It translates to CAISGGQSKETQYF.

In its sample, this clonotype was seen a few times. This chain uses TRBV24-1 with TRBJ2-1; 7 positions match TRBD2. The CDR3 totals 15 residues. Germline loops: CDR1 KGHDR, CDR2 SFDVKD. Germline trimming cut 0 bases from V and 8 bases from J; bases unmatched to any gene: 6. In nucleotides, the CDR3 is TGTGCCACCAGTGATTTGGCTAGCGGTGGGTATGAGCAGTTCTTC. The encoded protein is CATSDLASGGYEQFF.